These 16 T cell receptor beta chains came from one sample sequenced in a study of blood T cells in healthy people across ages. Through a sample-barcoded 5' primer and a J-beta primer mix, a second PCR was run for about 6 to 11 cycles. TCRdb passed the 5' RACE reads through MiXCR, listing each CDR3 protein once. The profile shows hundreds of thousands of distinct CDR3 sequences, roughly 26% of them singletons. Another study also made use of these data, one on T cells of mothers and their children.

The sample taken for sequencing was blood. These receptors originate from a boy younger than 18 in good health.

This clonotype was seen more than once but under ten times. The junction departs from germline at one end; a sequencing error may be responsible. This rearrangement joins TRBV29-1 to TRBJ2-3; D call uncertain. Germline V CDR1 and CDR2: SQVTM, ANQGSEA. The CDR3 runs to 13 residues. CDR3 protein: CSVDEGRTDTQYF. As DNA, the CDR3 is TGCAGCGTTGATGAAGGACGCACGGATACGCAGTATTTT.

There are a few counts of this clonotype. The CDR3, as DNA: TGTGCCAGCGGGGAGGACACTGAAGCTTTCTTT. It encodes CASGEDTEAFF. The chain employs TRBV28 and TRBJ1-1, with D unclear. Germline assignment: CDR1 MDHEN and CDR2 SYDVKM. This CDR3 contains 11 residues. V lost 8 bases to trimming and J lost 3 bases, with 7 bases between them.

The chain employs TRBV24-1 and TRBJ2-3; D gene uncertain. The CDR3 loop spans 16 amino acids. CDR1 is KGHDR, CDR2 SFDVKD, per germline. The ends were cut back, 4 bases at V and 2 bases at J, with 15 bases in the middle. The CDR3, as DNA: TGTGCCACCAGTGAATCAAGAAGGTCCTCCACAGATACGCAGTATTTT. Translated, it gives CATSESRRSSTDTQYF.

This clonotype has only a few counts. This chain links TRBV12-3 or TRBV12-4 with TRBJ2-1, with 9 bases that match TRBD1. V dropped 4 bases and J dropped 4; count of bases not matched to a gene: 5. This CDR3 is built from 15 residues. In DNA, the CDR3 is TGTGCCAGCAGTTCTTGGGACAGGGATTACAATGAGCAGTTCTTC. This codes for CASSSWDRDYNEQFF.

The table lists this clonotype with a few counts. The CDR3 region has the DNA TGCAGCGTTTCCGGACGCCGGAGCTCCTACGAGCAGTACTTC. Translation: CSVSGRRSSYEQYF. The chain uses TRBV29-1 and TRBJ2-7; D gene ambiguous. Deletions cut 5 bases from V and 0 bases from J, with 14 bases between. The germline CDR1 and CDR2 sequences are SQVTM and ANQGSEA. This CDR3 comprises 14 residues.

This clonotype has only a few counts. The CDR3 sequence is CASSLGQGWNEQFF. For the CDR3, the DNA is TGCGCCAGCAGCTTGGGACAGGGATGGAATGAGCAGTTCTTC. The V call is TRBV5-1, the J call TRBJ2-1; 7 bases align to TRBD1. V shed 0 bases and J 7 bases; nucleotides not matched to a gene: 4. The CDR3 has 14 residues. Germline V gene data show CDR1 as SGHRS and CDR2 as YFSETQ. Drawing the rest from reference TRBV5-1 and TRBJ2-1, the complete variable domain is KAGVTQTPRYLIKTRGQQVTLSCSPISGHRSVSWYQQTPGQGLQFLFEYFSETQRNKGNFPGRFSGRQFSNSRSEMNVSTLELGDSALYLCASSLGQGWNEQFFGPGTRLTVL.

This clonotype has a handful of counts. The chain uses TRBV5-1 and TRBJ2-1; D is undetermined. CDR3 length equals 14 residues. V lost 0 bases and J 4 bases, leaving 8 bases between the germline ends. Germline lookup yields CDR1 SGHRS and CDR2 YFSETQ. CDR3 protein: CASSLDQTYNEQFF. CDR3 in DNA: TGCGCCAGCAGCTTGGACCAGACATACAATGAGCAGTTCTTC.

CDR3 residues: CASGSRSGPTQYF. CDR3 nucleotides: TGTGCCAGTGGCTCCCGGAGTGGGCCGACCCAGTACTTC. The V and J genes are TRBV19 and TRBJ2-1; D remains ambiguous. Judging by the DNA end, TRBJ2-5 fits better; the J call may be wrong. The CDR3 has 13 residues. Germline assignment: CDR1 LNHDA and CDR2 SQIVND (reference sequence).

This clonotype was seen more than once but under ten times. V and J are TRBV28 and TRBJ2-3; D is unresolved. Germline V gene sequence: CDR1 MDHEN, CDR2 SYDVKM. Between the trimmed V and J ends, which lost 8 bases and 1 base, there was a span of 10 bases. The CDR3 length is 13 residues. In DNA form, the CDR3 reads TGTGCCAGCCTGTTGGCTGGCACAGATACGCAGTATTTT. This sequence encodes CASLLAGTDTQYF. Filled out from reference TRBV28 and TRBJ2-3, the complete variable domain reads DVKVTQSSRYLVKRTGEKVFLECVQDMDHENMFWYRQDPGLGLRLIYFSYDVKMKEKGDIPEGYSVSREKKERFSLILESASTNQTSMYLCASLLAGTDTQYFGPGTRLTVL.

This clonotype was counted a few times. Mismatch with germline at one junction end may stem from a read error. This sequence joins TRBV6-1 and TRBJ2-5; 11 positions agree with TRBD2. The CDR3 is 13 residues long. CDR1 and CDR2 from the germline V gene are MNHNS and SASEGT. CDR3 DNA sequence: TGTGCCAGCAGCGGGACCCGACTAGCGGGGATGCACTTC. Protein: CASSGTRLAGMHF.

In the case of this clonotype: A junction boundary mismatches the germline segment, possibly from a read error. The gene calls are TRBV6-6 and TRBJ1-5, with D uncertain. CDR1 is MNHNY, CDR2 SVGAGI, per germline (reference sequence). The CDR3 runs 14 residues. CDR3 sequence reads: CASRDGSVNQPRHF. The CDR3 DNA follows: TGTGCCAGCAGAGACGGGTCAGTCAATCAGCCCCGGCATTTT.

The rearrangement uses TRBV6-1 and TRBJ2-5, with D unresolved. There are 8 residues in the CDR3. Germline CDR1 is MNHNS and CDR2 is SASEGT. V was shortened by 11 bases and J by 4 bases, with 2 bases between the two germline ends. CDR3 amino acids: CAPETQYF. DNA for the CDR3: TGTGCCCCAGAGACCCAGTACTTC.

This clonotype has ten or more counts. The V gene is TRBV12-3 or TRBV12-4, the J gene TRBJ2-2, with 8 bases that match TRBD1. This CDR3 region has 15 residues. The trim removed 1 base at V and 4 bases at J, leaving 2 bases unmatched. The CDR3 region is CASSLGTGFTGELFF. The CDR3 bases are TGTGCCAGCAGTTTAGGGACAGGGTTCACCGGGGAGCTGTTTTTT.

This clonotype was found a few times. The CDR3 protein is CASSLIGGPDTQYF. In DNA, the CDR3 is TGCGCCAGCAGCTTGATCGGGGGCCCAGATACGCAGTATTTT. V and J are TRBV5-1 and TRBJ2-3; D may correspond to TRBD1 or TRBD2 (6 bases each). Trimming took off 1 base at V and 4 bases at J, with 10 bases between the two ends. Per germline, CDR1 SGHRS and CDR2 YFSETQ. The CDR3 has 14 amino acids.

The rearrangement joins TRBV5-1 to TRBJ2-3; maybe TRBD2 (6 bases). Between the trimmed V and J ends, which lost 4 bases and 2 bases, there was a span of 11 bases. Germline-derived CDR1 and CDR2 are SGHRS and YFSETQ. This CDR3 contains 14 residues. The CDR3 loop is CASSRGGDTDTQYF. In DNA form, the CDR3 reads TGCGCCAGCAGCAGAGGCGGGGACACAGATACGCAGTATTTT.

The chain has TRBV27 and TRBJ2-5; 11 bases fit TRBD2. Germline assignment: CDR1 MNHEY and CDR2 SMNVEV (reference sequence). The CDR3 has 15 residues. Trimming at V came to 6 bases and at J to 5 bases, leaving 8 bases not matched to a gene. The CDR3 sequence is CASRGLAVGFETQYF. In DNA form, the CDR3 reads TGTGCCAGCAGGGGACTAGCGGTGGGGTTTGAGACCCAGTACTTC.